This T cell receptor beta chain originates from a study of cytomegalovirus exposure and HLA in healthy donors. Study results and caveats: Researchers left out some V segments, among them TRBV6-2 and TRBV6-3, as indistinguishable.

Notes on this clone: Its antigen remains unidentified.

The germline CDR1 and CDR2 sequences are MDHEN and SYDVKM. V lost 4 bases to trimming and J lost 7 bases, with 16 bases between them. The CDR3 has 15 residues. PCR involved 60 Vbeta and 13 Jbeta primers. Clones were read by immunoSEQ multiplex PCR, and TCRdb kept only the in-frame ones, dropping some. The data show tens of thousands of clones, and the top ten clones hold 3% to 4%. The clonotype was recovered from a man in his late teens or twenties in good health and CMV-seropositive. V and J are TRBV28 and TRBJ2-2; the D gene is possibly TRBD1 (6 bases). The sequenced material came from PBMCs. CDR3 sequence reads: CASSWSRLQGGELFF. CDR3 nucleotides: TGTGCCAGCAGTTGGTCGAGGTTACAGGGCGGGGAGCTGTTTTTT.